This T cell receptor (beta chain) was captured in a study of shared clonotypes between healthy human individuals. The overall study: Each donor contributed plates that comprised three CD4 naive, three CD4 memory, two CD8 naive and one CD8 memory. General study findings and limits: Several donors shared around 5.2% of their naive CD4 clonotypes.

This table comes from immunoSEQ multiplex PCR, and its TCRdb copy is limited to in-frame clones, with some not included. The sample shows 600,000 to 800,000 clones, about two thirds of them seen only once. Concerning this clone: The target antigen is unknown.

The germline V gene encodes CDR1 SGHDT and CDR2 YYEEEE. CDR3 size: 13 residues. V was shortened by 6 bases and J by 1 base, with 10 bases between the two germline ends. Source material: memory CD4+ T cells sorted from blood. Indicated subset: CD45RA-negative fraction. The TCR sequence derives from a woman aged 30 to 39 in good health. V is TRBV5-6 and J is TRBJ1-2; TRBD1 is a possible D gene (5 bases). The CDR3 DNA follows: TGTGCCAGCACTTCGGGGGGTAACTATGGCTACACCTTC. Its translation: CASTSGGNYGYTF.